Shown below are 15 T cell receptor beta chains from a single sample sequenced in a study of cytomegalovirus exposure and HLA in healthy donors. The PCR contained 60 Vbeta and 13 Jbeta primers. The table came from immunoSEQ multiplex PCR; TCRdb's copy has only in-frame clones and leaves some out. The sample records about 220,000 clones, about four fifths being singletons. Material for sequencing was PBMCs. Every receptor here comes from a woman in her thirties or forties in good health and CMV-seropositive.

This clone showed up just a few times. The gene calls are TRBV27 and TRBJ1-2; possible D gene TRBD1, 5 bases. This CDR3 is 14 amino acids long. In germline, CDR1 is MNHEY, CDR2 SMNVEV (reference sequence). V lost 7 bases, J lost 7 bases, and 19 bases lay in between. CDR3 DNA sequence: TGTGCCAGCACGATCGGCGGGGGTCGGGGTGGCTACACCTTC. Translation: CASTIGGGRGGYTF.

The chain is built from TRBV6-5 and TRBJ1-5; the match to TRBD1 covers 7 bases. Trimming at V came to 0 bases and at J to 5 bases, leaving 4 bases not matched to a gene. Germline lookup yields CDR1 MNHEY and CDR2 SVGAGI. CDR3 length equals 15 residues. The CDR3 spells CASSYSRQGDQPQHF. For the CDR3, the DNA is TGTGCCAGCAGTTACTCTCGACAGGGTGATCAGCCCCAGCATTTT.

The rearrangement links TRBV5-1 to TRBJ1-6; D perhaps matches TRBD1 (5 bases). Trimming took off 0 bases at V and 10 bases at J, with 8 bases between the two ends. The CDR3 totals 13 residues. Germline assignment: CDR1 SGHRS and CDR2 YFSETQ. CDR3: CASSLAGRSPLHF. Written as DNA, the CDR3 is TGCGCCAGCAGCTTGGCAGGGCGCTCACCCCTCCACTTT.

This clone is a singleton in its sample. The chain carries TRBV5-5 and TRBJ2-7; D possibly corresponds to TRBD2 (5 bases). With 0 bases removed from V and 2 bases from J, the gap between germline ends came to 12 bases. Germline loops: CDR1 SGHKS, CDR2 YYEKEE (reference sequence). The CDR3 totals 15 residues. In nucleotides, the CDR3 is TGTGCCAGCAGCTTGGAGATGCGGGCAACCTACGAGCAGTACTTC. Protein: CASSLEMRATYEQYF.

The chain uses TRBV7-9 and TRBJ2-7; D might be TRBD2 (5 bases). CDR1 is SEHNR and CDR2 is FQNEAQ in the germline V gene (reference sequence). This CDR3 contains 12 residues. Trimming removed 4 bases at V and 5 bases at J, with 9 bases between. The CDR3 region is CASSSTRNEQYF. Here the CDR3 DNA reads TGTGCCAGCAGCTCTACTAGGAACGAGCAGTACTTC.

The gene calls are TRBV7-2 and TRBJ2-3; tentative D call: TRBD2 (5 bases). Germline V lookup: CDR1 SGHTA, CDR2 FQGNSA. V was clipped by 5 bases and J by 4 bases, with 13 bases between them. The CDR3 sequence is 14 residues long. The CDR3 DNA is TGTGCCAGCAGCCCCAAACGGACTGCAGATACGCAGTATTTT. Protein sequence: CASSPKRTADTQYF. Full variable domain (missing parts from reference TRBV7-2 and TRBJ2-3): GAGVSQSPSNKVTEKGKDVELRCDPISGHTALYWYRQSLGQGLEFLIYFQGNSAPDKSGLPSDRFSAERTGGSVSTLTIQRTQQEDSAVYLCASSPKRTADTQYFGPGTRLTVL.

This rearrangement joins TRBV5-1 to TRBJ2-1; 13 positions match TRBD2. With 0 bases clipped from V and 0 bases from J, the junction kept 0 bases outside the gene matches. Germline V gene data show CDR1 as SGHRS and CDR2 as YFSETQ. The CDR3 consists of 17 residues. CDR3 in DNA: TGCGCCAGCAGCTTGGGGACTAGCGGGAGCTCCTACAATGAGCAGTTCTTC. This gives the protein CASSLGTSGSSYNEQFF.

The chain has TRBV7-9 and TRBJ1-3; D gene uncertain. The CDR3 totals 11 residues. From germline, CDR1 is SEHNR and CDR2 FQNEAQ (reference sequence). Trimming shortened V by 11 bases and J by 4 bases, and 9 bases separated the two germline ends. The CDR3 spells CAGEEGNTIYF. DNA of the CDR3: TGTGCCGGCGAGGAGGGAAACACCATATATTTT.

The V call is TRBV27, the J call TRBJ2-5, with TRBD2 matching over 9 bases. Judging by the DNA end, TRBJ2-7 fits better; the J call may be wrong. Germline V CDR1 and CDR2: MNHEY, SMNVEV (reference sequence). The CDR3 extends over 19 amino acids. The CDR3 sequence: CATLSGGREIFLQHYEQYF. The CDR3 DNA reads TGTGCCACCCTAAGCGGGGGGCGGGAGATTTTCCTTCAACACTACGAGCAGTACTTC.

This clone was detected only once. The V call is TRBV7-2, the J call TRBJ2-3, with 7 bases aligning to TRBD2. This CDR3 contains 15 residues. In germline, CDR1 is SGHTA, CDR2 FQGNSA. The ends lost 1 base at V and 4 bases at J; junction bases unmatched: 5. CDR3 in amino acids: CASSLGLAASDTQYF. CDR3 DNA sequence: TGTGCCAGCAGCTTAGGGCTAGCGGCTTCAGATACGCAGTATTTT.

The gene calls are TRBV19 and TRBJ1-1; D not certain. Germline V gene sequence: CDR1 LNHDA, CDR2 SQIVND (reference sequence). The CDR3 is 13 residues long. V lost 7 bases and J 3 bases, leaving 12 bases between the germline ends. The CDR3, as DNA: TGTGCCAGTAATCCCGTGGGCTACACTGAAGCTTTCTTT. Protein: CASNPVGYTEAFF.

The V call is TRBV9, the J call TRBJ2-7, with TRBD2 as a possible D gene (5 bases). V shed 0 bases and J shed 5 bases, with 9 bases lying between them. Per the germline V gene, CDR1 is SGDLS and CDR2 is YYNGEE. The CDR3 has 13 amino acids. This CDR3 reads CASSVGPGNEQYF. The DNA of the CDR3 is TGTGCCAGCAGCGTAGGGCCCGGGAACGAGCAGTACTTC.

The chain joins TRBV5-1 to TRBJ2-3; D gene uncertain. This CDR3 contains 16 residues. The germline gives CDR1 SGHRS, CDR2 YFSETQ. The V gene lost 0 bases and the J gene lost 2 bases, with 13 bases spanning the gap. Here the CDR3 DNA reads TGCGCCAGCAGCTTGGATCTGCCAGGCCACACAGATACGCAGTATTTT. Its translation is CASSLDLPGHTDTQYF.

V usage is TRBV20-1 and J usage is TRBJ1-2; D remains unclear. CDR1 is DFQATT and CDR2 is SNEGSKA in the germline V gene (reference sequence). The germline V and J ends were trimmed by 5 bases and 8 bases, with 12 bases remaining between them. There are 11 residues in the CDR3. The CDR3 nucleotides read TGCAGTGCTCTTAGGGAGGCGGGCTACACCTTC. Its protein is CSALREAGYTF.

The rearrangement uses TRBV30 and TRBJ2-3, with 8 bases identical to TRBD2. This CDR3 is built from 14 residues. Germline values: CDR1 GTSNPN, CDR2 SVGIG (reference sequence). Trimming took 7 bases from V and 2 from J; bases not matched to a gene: 8. The CDR3 region is CAFSGGRYTDTQYF. CDR3 DNA: TGTGCCTTCTCGGGGGGGCGGTACACAGATACGCAGTATTTT.